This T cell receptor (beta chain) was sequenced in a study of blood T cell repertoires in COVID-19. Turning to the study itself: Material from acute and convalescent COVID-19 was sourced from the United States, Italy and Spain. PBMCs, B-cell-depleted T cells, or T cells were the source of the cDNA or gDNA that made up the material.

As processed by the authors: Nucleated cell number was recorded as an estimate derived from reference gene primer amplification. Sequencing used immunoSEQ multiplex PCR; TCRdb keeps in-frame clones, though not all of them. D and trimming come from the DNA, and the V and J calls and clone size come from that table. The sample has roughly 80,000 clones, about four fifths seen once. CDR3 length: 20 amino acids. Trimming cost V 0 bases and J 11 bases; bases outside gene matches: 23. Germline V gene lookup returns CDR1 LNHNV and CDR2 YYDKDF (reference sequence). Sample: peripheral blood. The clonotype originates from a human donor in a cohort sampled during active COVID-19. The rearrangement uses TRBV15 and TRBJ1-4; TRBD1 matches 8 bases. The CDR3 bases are TGTGCCACCAGCAGAGATCTCGGCCGGACAGGGAAGAATACAGATGGGAAACTGTTTTTT. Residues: CATSRDLGRTGKNTDGKLFF.